The clone carrying this TCR beta chain was detected a few times. Its specificity is unknown. J lost 8 bases, V lost 1 base, and 17 bases had no gene match. Germline CDR1 LGHNA, CDR2 YSLEER. The CDR3 runs 19 residues. This record comes from a study of T-cell memory formation after mild COVID-19. Study-wide findings and caveats: Among contracting clones, CD4+ were mainly CM/EM and CD8+ enriched in EMRA. Clones that shrank (day 15 to 85) were balanced CD4/CD8, whereas later expanders leaned CD4+. Cross-reactive memory apparently joined, as some responding clones appeared in pre-infection memory.

TCRalpha and TCRbeta libraries used 5'RACE with constant-segment primers and UMIs. MiXCR, applied by TCRdb to the 5' RACE reads, yields one record per CDR3 protein. The repertoire has a few hundred thousand distinct CDR3 sequences, about 15% of them found once; the top ten carry 20% to 25%. The receptor's source is a man younger than 35 who had mild COVID-19 (a few samples of this study predate the infection). Cell type and time point are not known. The sample consisted of PBMCs or a T cell subset sorted from them (not recorded which). J is TRBJ1-4 and V is TRBV4-3; 9 bases line up with TRBD1. The CDR3 coding sequence is TGCGCCAGCAGCCAAGGGCTACAGGGGGCGTTCATGTTTAAGGAAAAACTGTTTTTT. This codes for CASSQGLQGAFMFKEKLFF.